This T cell receptor beta chain was recorded in a study of technical replicates of blood from a handful of donors. Assay used: immunoSEQ multiplex PCR; TCRdb lists only in-frame clones, some missing. The sample has roughly 80,000 clones; 93% are singletons. The V segment lost 5 bases and the J segment 4 bases; nucleotides outside the gene matches: 6. CDR1 is SGHTA and CDR2 is FQGNSA in the germline V gene. This CDR3 region has 14 residues. The chain couples TRBV7-2 to TRBJ2-7; 9 nucleotides match TRBD2. The clonotype was recovered from a human donor in good health. Sample: T cells isolated from PBMCs. CDR3 protein: CASSQVLAGYEQYF. The CDR3 DNA reads as TGTGCCAGCAGCCAGGTGCTAGCGGGGTACGAGCAGTACTTC.